This T cell receptor beta chain was profiled in a study of blood T cell repertoires in COVID-19. At the level of the study: The origin of the acute and convalescent COVID-19 samples was the United States, Italy and Spain. PBMCs, B-cell-depleted T cells, or T cells provided the cDNA or gDNA that made up the material.

How the authors handled the data: Reference gene primers were amplified, and this amplification served to estimate nucleated cell counts. Only in-frame clones appear in the TCRdb table, and some are missing; sequencing was by immunoSEQ multiplex PCR. V and J calls and clone size come straight from that table; D and trimming were deduced from the DNA. The table includes about 380,000 clones, 81% detected once. The CDR3 extends over 14 amino acids. Germline CDR1 and CDR2: MGHDK and SYGVNS. V gave up 0 bases and J gave up 6 bases; unmatched junction bases: 4. The sample was peripheral blood. The TCR was taken from a human donor with acute or convalescent COVID-19. The donor label of this sample is uncertain. This chain connects TRBV25-1 to TRBJ1-2, with 7 bases fitting TRBD1. The CDR3 sequence: CASSEYPGGDGYTF. CDR3 coding DNA: TGTGCCAGCAGTGAATACCCAGGGGGTGATGGCTACACCTTC.